The present entry profiles one T cell receptor beta chain with its context. This sample is part of a study of shared clonotypes between healthy human individuals. Using immunoSEQ multiplex PCR, the repertoire was profiled, and TCRdb retains in-frame clones only, with some absent. The sample holds some 240,000 clones, under 80% seen once. The clonotype originates from a man under 40 in good health. The source material was memory CD4+ T cells sorted from blood. Subset: CD45RA-negative fraction.

This CDR3 reads CASSKARQTRFGEQYF. The DNA for the CDR3 is TGTGCCAGCAGCAAAGCTCGCCAGACACGCTTTGGCGAGCAGTACTTC. The chain has TRBV21-1 and TRBJ2-7; the listed D gene, TRBD1, was not tested against the DNA. TRBV21-1 is listed as a pseudogene. This CDR3 contains 16 residues.